These 31 T cell receptor beta chains originate from one sample sequenced in a study of Ad26.COV2.S vaccination and SARS-CoV-2 variants. Profiled with immunoSEQ multiplex PCR; TCRdb holds only in-frame clones, not every one. The repertoire holds some 250,000 clones, approximately 87% seen once, with over 8.5% in the top ten. Regarding treatment: about 20 received Ad26.COV2.S at low or high dose, single or two shots; about 5 received placebo; per-sample allocation not given. Day 63 following the first vaccine or placebo injection was when the samples were taken. Material: peripheral blood, obtained in a trial of Ad26.COV2.S vaccine versus placebo. These TCRs come from a person aged 18-65 years who received the Ad26.COV2.S COVID-19 vaccine or a placebo.

The chain joins TRBV28 to TRBJ2-5; no firm D call. The germline V gene encodes CDR1 MDHEN and CDR2 SYDVKM. CDR3 size: 16 residues. Trimming took off 2 bases at V and 2 bases at J, with 15 bases between the two ends. In nucleotides, the CDR3 is TGTGCCAGCAGTTTAAATCCGAAGTTGGGGCAAGAGACCCAGTACTTC. It encodes CASSLNPKLGQETQYF.

The chain joins TRBV7-9 to TRBJ2-6; a possible D gene is TRBD1 (7 bases). From germline, CDR1 is SEHNR and CDR2 FQNEAQ (reference sequence). This CDR3 region has 18 residues. Trimming cost V 4 bases and J 1 base, with 17 bases left between them. The CDR3 region has the DNA TGTGCCAGCAGCTCCCGGGGCCCAGGGGGGTCTGGGGCCAACGTCCTGACTTTC. This translates into CASSSRGPGGSGANVLTF.

The chain links TRBV27 to TRBJ1-6; 7 bases align to TRBD1. V lost 5 bases and J lost 0; bases outside the gene matches: 7. The germline gives CDR1 MNHEY, CDR2 SMNVEV (reference sequence). The CDR3 is 17 amino acids. The CDR3 sequence: CASSKTGLPSYNSPLHF. The CDR3 bases are TGTGCCAGCAGTAAGACAGGGCTCCCCTCCTATAATTCACCCCTCCACTTT.

This clone has more than one count but fewer than ten. This chain links TRBV5-3 with TRBJ1-2, with D uncertain. TRBV5-3 falls under the ORF class, with uncertain function. The CDR3 runs 11 residues. Trimming took off 5 bases at V and 4 bases at J, with 6 bases between the two ends. In nucleotides, the CDR3 is TGTGCCAGAAGGACCCCCTATGGCTACACCTTC. It codes for CARRTPYGYTF.

The chain recombines TRBV6-2 or TRBV6-3 with TRBJ2-1; 9 positions agree with TRBD2. The CDR3 sequence is 14 residues long. V shed 6 bases, J shed 3 bases, and the junction held 3 bases outside the gene matches. Germline V gene sequence: CDR1 MNHEY, CDR2 SVGEGT. This CDR3 is CASSSTSGYNEQFF. DNA of the CDR3: TGTGCCAGCAGCTCGACTAGCGGCTACAATGAGCAGTTCTTC.

This chain connects TRBV24-1 to TRBJ2-2; D not resolved. There are 14 residues in the CDR3. The V and J ends lost 1 base and 4 bases respectively, with 6 bases between them. Germline V gene lookup returns CDR1 KGHDR and CDR2 SFDVKD. CDR3 protein: CATSDFSGTGELFF. As DNA, the CDR3 is TGTGCCACCAGTGATTTCTCGGGCACCGGGGAGCTGTTTTTT.

The V and J genes are TRBV3-1 (or the pseudogene TRBV3-2) and TRBJ2-7; the D gene is possibly TRBD2 (6 bases). CDR1 is LGHDT, CDR2 YNNKEL, per germline (reference sequence). The CDR3 has 15 residues. V was cut by 1 base and J by 3 bases, with 13 bases left in between. CDR3: CASSQGGTGDYEQYF. The CDR3 nucleotides are TGTGCCAGCAGCCAAGGTGGGACGGGAGACTACGAGCAGTACTTC.

The gene calls are TRBV5-4 and TRBJ2-4; a possible D gene is TRBD1 (6 bases). The CDR3 is made up of 15 amino acids. Trimming shortened V by 0 bases and J by 5 bases, and 12 bases separated the two germline ends. Germline values: CDR1 SGHNT, CDR2 YYREEE (reference sequence). CDR3 in DNA: TGTGCCAGCAGCTTGGAGGACAGAGTCCAAAACATTCAGTACTTC. It is translated as CASSLEDRVQNIQYF.

The chain couples TRBV6-5 to TRBJ2-7; 11 nucleotides agree with TRBD2. The germline V gene has CDR1 MNHEY and CDR2 SVGAGI. With 0 bases clipped from V and 2 bases from J, the junction kept 3 bases outside the gene matches. The CDR3 consists of 16 residues. DNA for the CDR3: TGTGCCAGCAGTTACTCGGGACTAGCGGCCGCCTACGAGCAGTACTTC. This gives the protein CASSYSGLAAAYEQYF.

This clone has a single count. The rearrangement joins TRBV19 to TRBJ1-5, with TRBD1 as a possible D gene (6 bases). The CDR3 totals 14 residues. Germline V lookup: CDR1 LNHDA, CDR2 SQIVND (reference sequence). V lost 5 bases and J 7 bases, leaving 15 bases between the germline ends. Here the CDR3 reads CASSRAGVSQPQHF. The CDR3 region has the DNA TGTGCCAGTAGTCGGGCAGGGGTAAGCCAGCCCCAGCATTTT. Complete variable domain (other parts from reference TRBV19 and TRBJ1-5): DGGITQSPKYLFRKEGQNVTLSCEQNLNHDAMYWYRQDPGQGLRLIYYSQIVNDFQKGDIAEGYSVSREKKESFPLTVTSAQKNPTAFYLCASSRAGVSQPQHFGDGTRLSIL.

V is TRBV7-9 and J is TRBJ2-4; tentative D call: TRBD2 (6 bases). This CDR3 region has 17 residues. Germline lookup yields CDR1 SEHNR and CDR2 FQNEAQ (reference sequence). V was trimmed by 0 bases and J by 3 bases, leaving 15 bases between them. CDR3 sequence: CASSLAGVAAYKNIQYF. In nucleotides, the CDR3 is TGTGCCAGCAGCTTAGCAGGGGTAGCGGCGTACAAAAACATTCAGTACTTC.

The CDR3 region is CASSLGDRGAYNEQFF. The CDR3 DNA follows: TGTGCCAGCAGCTTAGGGGACAGGGGGGCCTACAATGAGCAGTTCTTC. The V gene is TRBV7-8, the J gene TRBJ2-1; TRBD1 aligns across 11 bases. Germline V gives CDR1 SGHVS, CDR2 FQNEAQ. V shed 1 base and J 2 bases; nucleotides not matched to a gene: 1. There are 16 residues in the CDR3. Full variable domain (remainder filled in from reference TRBV7-8 and TRBJ2-1): GAGVSQSPRYKVAKRGQDVALRCDPISGHVSLFWYQQALGQGPEFLTYFQNEAQLDKSGLPSDRFFAERPEGSVSTLKIQRTQQEDSAVYLCASSLGDRGAYNEQFFGPGTRLTVL.

The chain employs TRBV7-2 and TRBJ1-5; 8 nucleotides match TRBD1. The junction had 4 bases not matched to a gene; V was cut back by 5 bases and J by 4 bases. Germline CDR1 reads SGHTA; CDR2 reads FQGNSA. The CDR3 runs 14 residues. CDR3: CASSLQGANQPQHF. For the CDR3, the DNA is TGTGCCAGCAGCCTCCAGGGGGCGAATCAGCCCCAGCATTTT.

The rearrangement joins TRBV19 to TRBJ2-6, with 10 bases aligning to TRBD2. Germline loops: CDR1 LNHDA, CDR2 SQIVND (reference sequence). CDR3 size: 17 residues. J gave up 0 bases and V 4 bases, and 3 bases lay outside the gene matches. The CDR3 coding sequence is TGTGCCAGTAGTAGGACTAGCGGATCCTCTGGGGCCAACGTCCTGACTTTC. Amino acid sequence: CASSRTSGSSGANVLTF. The whole variable domain, filled in from reference TRBV19 and TRBJ2-6, reads DGGITQSPKYLFRKEGQNVTLSCEQNLNHDAMYWYRQDPGQGLRLIYYSQIVNDFQKGDIAEGYSVSREKKESFPLTVTSAQKNPTAFYLCASSRTSGSSGANVLTFGAGSRLTVL.

The V and J genes are TRBV15 and TRBJ2-7, with a possible D match to TRBD2 (5 bases). Germline-derived CDR1 and CDR2 are LNHNV and YYDKDF (reference sequence). The CDR3 runs 14 residues. V lost 3 bases and J 7 bases, leaving 16 bases between the germline ends. The DNA of the CDR3 is TGTGCCACCAGCAGGAGAGCCACCCCGGGGGAGCAGTACTTC. This encodes CATSRRATPGEQYF.

The chain has TRBV5-1 and TRBJ2-2; D may be TRBD1 (5 bases). V was cut by 0 bases and J by 1 base, with 7 bases left in between. The CDR3 totals 15 residues. Germline V lookup: CDR1 SGHRS, CDR2 YFSETQ. The CDR3: CASSLVGQNTGELFF. The DNA of the CDR3 is TGCGCCAGCAGCTTGGTTGGACAGAACACCGGGGAGCTGTTTTTT.

The rearrangement uses TRBV7-9 and TRBJ2-1, with 7 bases matching TRBD1. After removal of 5 bases from V and 9 bases from J, the junction contained 7 bases not matched to a gene. There are 13 residues in the CDR3. Germline CDR1 SEHNR, CDR2 FQNEAQ (reference sequence). In DNA, the CDR3 is TGTGCCAGCAGCCCCCGGGACAGAATTGAGCAGTTCTTC. This encodes CASSPRDRIEQFF.

Here the CDR3 DNA reads TGTGCCAGCAGCTTAGATCATTTGTACGAGCAGTACTTC. As protein: CASSLDHLYEQYF. The V gene is TRBV11-2, the J gene TRBJ2-7; D not resolved. CDR3 length: 13 amino acids. Looked up from germline, CDR1 is SGHAT and CDR2 is FQNNGV. The germline V and J ends were trimmed by 0 bases and 4 bases, with 7 bases remaining between them.

The chain has TRBV28 and TRBJ2-3; D gene ambiguous. V was cut by 5 bases and J by 5 bases, with 14 bases left in between. Per germline, CDR1 MDHEN and CDR2 SYDVKM. The CDR3 is made up of 14 amino acids. The CDR3 coding sequence is TGTGCCAGCAGTCTATCTAGGCTTGGAGATACGCAGTATTTT. It encodes CASSLSRLGDTQYF.

The V and J genes are TRBV19 and TRBJ1-3; D unclear. Trimming took off 6 bases at V and 5 bases at J, with 11 bases between the two ends. The CDR3 length is 13 residues. CDR1 and CDR2 from the germline V gene are LNHDA and SQIVND (reference sequence). The CDR3 protein is CASSSGLRNTIYF. The CDR3 nucleotides read TGTGCCAGTAGCTCCGGGTTGCGAAACACCATATATTTT. The full variable domain, rest sourced from reference TRBV19 and TRBJ1-3, is DGGITQSPKYLFRKEGQNVTLSCEQNLNHDAMYWYRQDPGQGLRLIYYSQIVNDFQKGDIAEGYSVSREKKESFPLTVTSAQKNPTAFYLCASSSGLRNTIYFGEGSWLTVV.

This clone appeared a few times. The rearrangement links TRBV12-3 or TRBV12-4 to TRBJ1-4; D is possibly TRBD1 (6 bases). V shed 6 bases and J shed 7 bases, with 12 bases lying between them. The CDR3 is made up of 13 amino acids. CDR3 in amino acids: CASRRTGSEKLFF. CDR3 nucleotides: TGTGCCAGCAGAAGAACAGGGAGTGAAAAACTGTTTTTT.

V usage is TRBV6-5 and J usage is TRBJ1-6; TRBD1 agrees at 9 bases. J was trimmed by 10 bases and V by 4 bases; bases with no gene match: 5. Germline V lookup: CDR1 MNHEY, CDR2 SVGAGI. The CDR3 runs to 14 residues. The CDR3: CASSSDRGGSPLHF. CDR3 bases: TGTGCCAGCAGTTCGGACAGGGGCGGGTCACCCCTCCACTTT.

The V gene is TRBV30, the J gene TRBJ1-4; D ambiguous. V was clipped by 8 bases and J by 5 bases, with 12 bases between them. CDR1 and CDR2 (germline): GTSNPN, SVGIG (reference sequence). The length of the CDR3 is 12 residues. The CDR3 DNA is TGTGCCCTTTCCGGGCTCAATGAAAAACTGTTTTTT. Its protein is CALSGLNEKLFF.

V is TRBV27 and J is TRBJ2-7, with 10 bases identical to TRBD1. This CDR3 is 13 amino acids long. The germline gives CDR1 MNHEY, CDR2 SMNVEV (reference sequence). V was pared by 6 bases and J by 6 bases, with 5 bases of the junction left unmatched. CDR3 amino acids: CASSLGQGSEQYF. Here the CDR3 DNA reads TGTGCCAGCAGCCTGGGACAGGGGTCCGAGCAGTACTTC.

The chain combines TRBV24-1 with TRBJ2-1; weak D call: TRBD1 (6 bases). The CDR3 sequence is 16 residues long. Germline CDR1 and CDR2: KGHDR and SFDVKD. V lost 0 bases, J lost 7 bases, and 15 bases lay in between. The CDR3 reads CATSDLASGTGNEQFF. DNA of the CDR3: TGTGCCACCAGTGATTTGGCCAGCGGAACAGGGAATGAGCAGTTCTTC.

The chain joins TRBV6-5 to TRBJ1-1, with TRBD1 matching 7 bases. The V segment lost 2 bases and the J segment 1 base; nucleotides outside the gene matches: 7. There are 16 residues in the CDR3. The germline V gene encodes CDR1 MNHEY and CDR2 SVGAGI. In nucleotides, the CDR3 is TGTGCCAGCAGTTACAAGTTGCCAGGGGGGAACACTGAAGCTTTCTTT. Amino acid sequence: CASSYKLPGGNTEAFF.

J is TRBJ2-3 and V is TRBV5-1; 7 nucleotides align to TRBD1. Germline V lookup: CDR1 SGHRS, CDR2 YFSETQ. V was clipped by 4 bases and J by 7 bases; unmatched bases: 6. The CDR3 is 13 residues long. The CDR3 here is CASSPTGLNTQYF. The CDR3, as DNA: TGCGCCAGCAGCCCGACAGGGTTGAATACGCAGTATTTT.

This rearrangement joins TRBV5-4 to TRBJ2-7, with 8 bases lining up with TRBD2. This CDR3 has 17 residues. J lost 6 bases, V lost 4 bases, and 18 bases had no gene match. Germline V lookup: CDR1 SGHNT, CDR2 YYREEE (reference sequence). CDR3 in amino acids: CASSPGGAGTSLFEQYF. CDR3 sequence (DNA): TGTGCCAGCAGCCCCGGGGGGGCTGGGACTAGTCTATTCGAGCAGTACTTC.

V and J are TRBV29-1 and TRBJ2-7; 8 bases map to TRBD2. The CDR3 is 14 amino acids. Trimming removed 5 bases from V and 1 base from J; junction bases left unmatched: 7. Per the germline V gene, CDR1 is SQVTM and CDR2 is ANQGSEA. CDR3: CSVLIRGGSYEQYF. Here the CDR3 DNA reads TGCAGCGTTCTAATTCGGGGGGGGTCCTACGAGCAGTACTTC.

The chain recombines TRBV5-4 with TRBJ2-5; 11 nucleotides match TRBD2. Germline V CDR1 and CDR2: SGHNT, YYREEE (reference sequence). With V trimmed by 0 bases and J by 4 bases, 5 bases remained unmatched. The CDR3 sequence is 16 residues long. The CDR3 loop is CASSLELAGALETQYF. The CDR3 DNA sequence: TGTGCCAGCAGCTTGGAACTAGCGGGAGCGCTAGAGACCCAGTACTTC.

The rearrangement joins TRBV18 to TRBJ1-6, with D perhaps matching TRBD1 (6 bases). Germline values: CDR1 KGHSH, CDR2 LQKENI. V lost 4 bases to trimming and J lost 5 bases, with 12 bases between them. The CDR3 sequence is 15 residues long. The CDR3 DNA follows: TGTGCCAGCTCACTGGGACAAGCTAATAATTCACCCCTCCACTTT. This codes for CASSLGQANNSPLHF.